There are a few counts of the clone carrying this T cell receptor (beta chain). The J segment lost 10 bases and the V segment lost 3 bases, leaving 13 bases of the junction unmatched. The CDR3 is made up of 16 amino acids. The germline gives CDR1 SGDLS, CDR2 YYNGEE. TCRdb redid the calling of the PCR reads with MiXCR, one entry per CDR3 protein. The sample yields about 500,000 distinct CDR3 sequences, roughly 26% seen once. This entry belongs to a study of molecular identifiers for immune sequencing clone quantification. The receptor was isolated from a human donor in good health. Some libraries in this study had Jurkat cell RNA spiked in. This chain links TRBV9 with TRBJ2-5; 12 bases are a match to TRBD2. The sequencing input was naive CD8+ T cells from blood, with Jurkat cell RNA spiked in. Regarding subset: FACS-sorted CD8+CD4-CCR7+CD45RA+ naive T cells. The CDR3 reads CASSARLAGAQEVQYF. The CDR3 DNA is TGTGCCAGCAGCGCCCGACTAGCGGGGGCCCAGGAGGTCCAGTACTTC.